The rows below give T cell receptor beta chains drawn from one sample of a study of cytomegalovirus exposure and HLA in healthy donors. Generated by immunoSEQ multiplex PCR, the TCRdb table keeps only in-frame clones and is missing some. The sample has 150,000 to 200,000 clones; roughly 73% are singletons. The specimen sequenced was PBMCs. These receptor sequences come from a woman aged 30 to 39 in good health and CMV-seronegative. Each CDR3 is given with its conserved first and last residue. D genes are given only for firm matches. Expanded clones get a size class; other rows say once, few or many, or leave the size out.

TRBD1,few,TRBV7-6,TRBJ1-6,TGTGCCAGCAGCCAGGGGGTCGATTCACCCCTCCACTTT,CASSQGVDSPLHF
TRBD2,-,TRBV7-9,TRBJ2-5,TGTTCCAGCAGCTTCCCACTAGCGATCGGAGAGACCCAGTACTTC,CSSSFPLAIGETQYF
-,-,TRBV15,TRBJ2-7,TGTGCCACCGCCGACACGAACTACGAGCAGTACTTC,CATADTNYEQYF
TRBD1,once,TRBV4-3,TRBJ1-5,TGCGCCAGCAGCCCGACAGGGACCCATCAGCCCCAGCATTTT,CASSPTGTHQPQHF
-,-,TRBV5-1,TRBJ2-7,TGCGCCAGCAGCTTGGGGCAGTCCTACGAGCAGTACTTC,CASSLGQSYEQYF
-,-,TRBV18,TRBJ1-1,TGTGCCAGCTCACCAGAGGTAAAGCTTAGGAACACTGAAGCTTTCTTT,CASSPEVKLRNTEAFF
-,-,TRBV7-9,TRBJ2-3,TGTGCCAGCAGCTTATCCCTCCGGGGCGGGGCGGGGCAAACAGATACGCAGTATTTT,CASSLSLRGGAGQTDTQYF
-,-,TRBV7-2,TRBJ2-6,TGTGCCAGCAGCCGCCGGTCGCCTGGGGCCAACGTCCTGACTTTC,CASSRRSPGANVLTF
TRBD1,-,TRBV27,TRBJ1-4,TGTGCCAGCAGCTATACAGGGGACGGCGAAAAACTGTTTTTT,CASSYTGDGEKLFF
TRBD1,-,TRBV18,TRBJ1-6,TGTGCCAGCTCACCAAAGGGACAGACAGTTAATTCACCCCTCCACTTT,CASSPKGQTVNSPLHF
-,-,TRBV6-1,TRBJ2-7,TGTGCCAGCAGTGAACAGGGACTGAAAGTCTACGAGCAGTACTTC,CASSEQGLKVYEQYF
-,-,TRBV6-1,TRBJ1-3,TGTGCCAGCAGTGAACCATTCCGGGACACCATATATTTT,CASSEPFRDTIYF
TRBD1,-,TRBV7-9,TRBJ1-4,TGTGCCAGCAGCGAACCAGCGGGAGGGGGCTATTCTAATGAAAAACTGTTTTTT,CASSEPAGGGYSNEKLFF
-,-,TRBV18,TRBJ2-5,TGTGCCAGCTCACGTAGAGGGTGGTTGGAGACCCAGTACTTC,CASSRRGWLETQYF
-,-,TRBV5-1,TRBJ1-2,TGCGCCAGCAGCACTCCCCCAGGCAACTATGGCTACACCTTC,CASSTPPGNYGYTF
-,-,TRBV9,TRBJ2-5,TGTGCCAGCAGCCTCGGGACTCTGTACCAAGAGACCCAGTACTTC,CASSLGTLYQETQYF